These 2 T cell receptor beta chains were sequenced from one sample in a study of human T cells and chemical hapten exposure. MiXCR, run by TCRdb on the 5' RACE reads, gives a single entry per CDR3 protein. The data hold 80,000 or so distinct CDR3 sequences, with approximately 15% observed a single time. The authors extracted total RNA from unfractionated whole blood. Receptors were obtained from a female donor in good health.

This clonotype has more than one count but fewer than ten. The rearrangement joins TRBV6-1 to TRBJ1-5; D uncertain. The CDR3 contains 13 residues. The germline V and J ends were trimmed by 3 bases and 5 bases, with 8 bases remaining between them. Germline V lookup: CDR1 MNHNS, CDR2 SASEGT. The CDR3: CASSEFAYQPQHF. The CDR3 nucleotides read TGTGCCAGCAGTGAGTTTGCGTATCAGCCCCAGCATTTT.

This clonotype was counted between two and nine times. The CDR3: CSAPVAGDGYTF. The CDR3 region has the DNA TGCAGTGCTCCGGTGGCAGGCGATGGCTACACCTTC. The chain recombines TRBV20-1 with TRBJ1-2; D unclear. CDR1 and CDR2 (germline): DFQATT, SNEGSKA (reference sequence). The CDR3 contains 12 residues. Trimming pared 5 bases from V and 6 bases from J, leaving 13 bases between.